This section outlines one T cell receptor beta chain sequence together with its context. Its matching antigen is unknown. Unique molecular identifiers were present in the TCR beta cDNA libraries. Roughly 500,000 cDNA molecules were obtained per 1 to 10 million input T cells. One entry per CDR3 protein results from TCRdb running MiXCR on the PCR reads. The sample lists approximately 730,000 distinct CDR3 sequences, around 46% occurring once. This entry is derived from a study of post-analysis software for immune sequencing data. Study context: Some patients lacked subtype; others had relapsing-remitting, secondary progressive or progressive-relapsing disease. Overall study findings and caveats: Patients with multiple sclerosis recorded significantly lower normalized Chao1 diversity than controls, the study found.

The origin of this receptor is a girl aged 10 to 17 with multiple sclerosis. Sequenced material: blood.

CDR3 sequence: CSGLSGLPGEQYF. CDR3 DNA: TGCAGCGGGTTATCAGGGTTGCCTGGCGAGCAGTACTTC. This sequence joins TRBV29-1 and TRBJ2-7; possibly TRBD1 for D (5 bases). Trimming removed 7 bases from V and 6 bases from J, with 19 bases in between. The CDR3 is made up of 13 amino acids. Germline V CDR1 and CDR2: SQVTM, ANQGSEA.